This T cell receptor (beta chain) was obtained from a study of shared clonotypes between healthy human individuals. Study observations and caveats: The study's rarefaction showed incomplete sorted-subset sequencing despite large depth.

The method was immunoSEQ multiplex PCR; TCRdb's version includes in-frame clones alone and lacks a portion of them. Among 2 million or so clones listed, less than 95% were seen once. The CDR3 consists of 16 residues. V trimming: 3 bases; J trimming: 4 bases; junction bases outside the gene matches: 8. Germline values: CDR1 MGHRA, CDR2 YSYEKL. Positively selected for CCR7, the CD45RO-negative cells used as naive CD8 cells excluded terminally differentiated effector memory CD45RA+ cells. Notes on this clone: Its antigen remains unknown.

The chain couples TRBV4-1 to TRBJ2-1; 8 nucleotides match TRBD2. This TCR was recovered from a man aged 18 to 29 in good health. The sequencing input was naive CD8+ T cells sorted from blood. This CDR3 is CASSQAVGGAYNEQFF. CDR3 coding DNA: TGCGCCAGCAGCCAGGCGGTCGGGGGGGCGTACAATGAGCAGTTCTTC.